The 15 T cell receptor beta chains reported below all come from one sample, sequenced in a study of OX40 agonist ivuxolimab in advanced cancers. TCRdb's table, derived via immunoSEQ multiplex PCR, lists solely in-frame clones and lacks some. The sample carries roughly 70,000 clones, about 87% recorded once. The sample consisted of CD4+ or CD8+ T cells sorted from blood, taken in a trial of the OX40 agonist ivuxolimab. These receptor sequences come from an adult with an advanced solid tumor such as melanoma, head and neck, liver or kidney cancer.

The J gene is TRBJ1-1, the V gene TRBV19, with 10 bases that match TRBD1. Germline lookup yields CDR1 LNHDA and CDR2 SQIVND (reference sequence). This CDR3 is 16 amino acids long. V lost 7 bases to trimming and J lost 4 bases; unmatched junction nucleotides: 12. In DNA, the CDR3 is TGTGCCAGTATATCCGGGACAGGGGCCGTAAGCACTGAAGCTTTCTTT. Protein sequence: CASISGTGAVSTEAFF.

This clone was detected only once. The rearrangement uses TRBV27 and TRBJ1-1; no clear D gene. The CDR3 extends over 13 amino acids. The V and J ends lost 7 bases and 3 bases respectively, with 12 bases between them. CDR1 and CDR2 from the germline V gene are MNHEY and SMNVEV (reference sequence). CDR3 residues: CASMKRAYTEAFF. The CDR3 bases are TGTGCCAGCATGAAGAGGGCTTACACTGAAGCTTTCTTT.

This clone was observed once. The J gene is TRBJ1-4, the V gene TRBV19, with D unclear. V was shortened by 6 bases and J by 6 bases, with 11 bases between the two germline ends. CDR1 is LNHDA and CDR2 is SQIVND in the germline V gene (reference sequence). This CDR3 region has 13 residues. CDR3 sequence reads: CASSPGKYEKLFF. The CDR3 DNA sequence: TGTGCCAGTAGCCCCGGGAAGTATGAAAAACTGTTTTTT. The variable domain in full, completed from reference TRBV19 and TRBJ1-4, reads DGGITQSPKYLFRKEGQNVTLSCEQNLNHDAMYWYRQDPGQGLRLIYYSQIVNDFQKGDIAEGYSVSREKKESFPLTVTSAQKNPTAFYLCASSPGKYEKLFFGSGTQLSVL.

This clone has just one count. The chain links TRBV29-1 to TRBJ2-3; the D gene is possibly TRBD2 (6 bases). Per germline, CDR1 SQVTM and CDR2 ANQGSEA. Trimming left V 4 bases short and J 0 bases short, with 11 bases between. This CDR3 is 14 amino acids long. CDR3 nucleotide sequence: TGCAGCGTTGGAGTAGCGGAGAGCACAGATACGCAGTATTTT. This codes for CSVGVAESTDTQYF.

CDR3 in amino acids: CASSYGSWETQYF. As DNA, the CDR3 is TGTGCCAGCAGTTATGGGTCCTGGGAGACCCAGTACTTC. This rearrangement joins TRBV6-5 to TRBJ2-5, with D hard to call. The CDR3 length is 13 residues. The germline gives CDR1 MNHEY, CDR2 SVGAGI. Trimming took 3 bases from V and 5 from J, leaving 10 bases between them.

This clone was detected only once. The rearrangement joins TRBV15 to TRBJ1-2; D gene ambiguous. The CDR3 covers 11 residues. Germline-derived CDR1 and CDR2 are LNHNV and YYDKDF (reference sequence). CDR3 coding DNA: TGTGCGACCTGGGGTGACTATGGCTACACCTTC. Its protein is CATWGDYGYTF. Full variable domain (rest looked up from reference TRBV15 and TRBJ1-2): DAMVIQNPRYQVTQFGKPVTLSCSQTLNHNVMYWYQQKSSQAPKLLFHYYDKDFNNEADTPDNFQSRRPNTSFCFLDIRSPGLGDTAMYLCATWGDYGYTFGSGTRLTVV.

The gene calls are TRBV10-3 and TRBJ2-3; TRBD2 aligns across 7 bases. V dropped 10 bases and J dropped 5; count of bases not matched to a gene: 6. This CDR3 has 12 amino acids. The V gene's germline CDR1 is ENHRY and CDR2 SYGVKD. CDR3 residues: CATGLVLDTQYF. The CDR3 bases are TGTGCCACCGGACTAGTTCTAGATACGCAGTATTTT.

The rearrangement joins TRBV7-2 to TRBJ1-1; D is perhaps TRBD1 (5 bases). V was trimmed by 1 base and J by 4 bases, leaving 16 bases between them. The length of the CDR3 is 16 residues. Germline CDR1 is SGHTA and CDR2 is FQGNSA. Written as DNA, the CDR3 is TGTGCCAGCAGCTTAGAGGTTGTGGGGCGCAGCACTGAAGCTTTCTTT. Translation gives CASSLEVVGRSTEAFF. The complete variable domain, with remaining parts taken from reference TRBV7-2 and TRBJ1-1, reads GAGVSQSPSNKVTEKGKDVELRCDPISGHTALYWYRQSLGQGLEFLIYFQGNSAPDKSGLPSDRFSAERTGGSVSTLTIQRTQQEDSAVYLCASSLEVVGRSTEAFFGQGTRLTVV.

The chain uses TRBV9 and TRBJ2-7; the D gene could be TRBD1 or TRBD2 (5 bases each). Trimming cost V 4 bases and J 3 bases, with 14 bases left between them. This CDR3 region has 14 residues. In germline, CDR1 is SGDLS, CDR2 YYNGEE. The CDR3 DNA reads TGTGCCAGCAGCCCTCGGGACCTATTCTACGAGCAGTACTTC. Translated, it gives CASSPRDLFYEQYF. The complete variable domain, with remaining parts taken from reference TRBV9 and TRBJ2-7, reads DSGVTQTPKHLITATGQRVTLRCSPRSGDLSVYWYQQSLDQGLQFLIQYYNGEERAKGNILERFSAQQFPDLHSELNLSSLELGDSALYFCASSPRDLFYEQYFGPGTRLTVT.

The rearrangement uses TRBV7-8 and TRBJ1-5; tentatively, D is TRBD1 (6 bases). The V gene lost 2 bases and the J gene lost 5 bases, with 19 bases spanning the gap. Looked up from germline, CDR1 is SGHVS and CDR2 is FQNEAQ. CDR3 length: 17 amino acids. The CDR3 region is CASSLRGLEEAHQPQHF. Written as DNA, the CDR3 is TGTGCCAGCAGCTTAAGGGGGTTGGAGGAGGCTCATCAGCCCCAGCATTTT.

The CDR3 nucleotides are TGTGCCAGCAGCTTACGTCTAGCGGCCTACGAGCAGTACTTC. It translates to CASSLRLAAYEQYF. The chain joins TRBV7-2 to TRBJ2-7, with 7 bases fitting TRBD2. There are 14 residues in the CDR3. The germline V gene has CDR1 SGHTA and CDR2 FQGNSA. The J segment lost 2 bases and the V segment lost 2 bases, leaving 3 bases of the junction unmatched.

This clone occurred once. The V call is TRBV27, the J call TRBJ2-1; 9 bases agree with TRBD2. The CDR3 is 14 residues long. The J segment lost 8 bases and the V segment lost 5 bases, leaving 7 bases of the junction unmatched. The V gene's germline CDR1 is MNHEY and CDR2 SMNVEV (reference sequence). CDR3 nucleotide sequence: TGTGCCAGCAGTGTTTCCGGGACTAGCTATGAGCAGTTCTTC. Translated: CASSVSGTSYEQFF.

The gene calls are TRBV11-2 and TRBJ2-1, with D unresolved. The CDR3 runs 13 residues. CDR1 and CDR2 from the germline V gene are SGHAT and FQNNGV. V gave up 1 base and J gave up 5 bases, with 6 bases separating them. The CDR3 DNA sequence: TGTGCCAGCAGCTTAGTTGCCGACAATGAGCAGTTCTTC. This codes for CASSLVADNEQFF. Looking up the rest from reference TRBV11-2 and TRBJ2-1 gives the full variable domain: EAGVAQSPRYKIIEKRQSVAFWCNPISGHATLYWYQQILGQGPKLLIQFQNNGVVDDSQLPKDRFSAERLKGVDSTLKIQPAKLEDSAVYLCASSLVADNEQFFGPGTRLTVL.

The rearrangement joins TRBV7-2 to TRBJ2-1; no definite D call. Germline V gene sequence: CDR1 SGHTA, CDR2 FQGNSA. The CDR3 consists of 14 residues. Trimming removed 2 bases from V and 2 bases from J, with 7 bases in between. CDR3 DNA sequence: TGTGCCAGCAGCTTAATATTACCCTACAATGAGCAGTTCTTC. It encodes CASSLILPYNEQFF.

The chain combines TRBV4-1 with TRBJ1-1; D perhaps matches TRBD1 (5 bases). V was trimmed by 3 bases and J by 3 bases, leaving 8 bases between them. Germline values: CDR1 MGHRA, CDR2 YSYEKL. CDR3 length equals 13 residues. The CDR3 protein is CASSQRGDTEAFF. In DNA form, the CDR3 reads TGCGCCAGCAGCCAGAGGGGTGACACTGAAGCTTTCTTT.